The sequence of this TCR beta chain was determined in a study of Ad26.COV2.S vaccination and SARS-CoV-2 variants. The wider study: It was the COV1001 Ad26.COV2.S trial arm that included the donor. Ad26.COV2.S given intramuscularly, once or twice 56 days apart.

Sequenced by immunoSEQ multiplex PCR; TCRdb stores in-frame clones only, minus some. The sample lists 300,000 to 400,000 clones, approximately 86% occurring once. Germline V gives CDR1 SGHTA, CDR2 FQGNSA. The CDR3 contains 14 residues. Trimming removed 0 bases from V and 10 bases from J; junction bases left unmatched: 5. Treatment described: some 20 received Ad26.COV2.S at low or high dose, single or two shots; several received placebo; per-sample allocation not given. Day 63 following the first vaccine or placebo injection was when the samples were taken. This sequence joins TRBV7-2 and TRBJ1-4, with 7 bases that match TRBD1. This TCR derives from a person aged 18-65 years who received the Ad26.COV2.S COVID-19 vaccine or a placebo. This specimen consisted of peripheral blood, obtained in a trial of Ad26.COV2.S vaccine versus placebo. CDR3 sequence (DNA): TGTGCCAGCAGCTTAGCAGGGGGCGGGGGAAAACTGTTTTTT. It codes for CASSLAGGGGKLFF.